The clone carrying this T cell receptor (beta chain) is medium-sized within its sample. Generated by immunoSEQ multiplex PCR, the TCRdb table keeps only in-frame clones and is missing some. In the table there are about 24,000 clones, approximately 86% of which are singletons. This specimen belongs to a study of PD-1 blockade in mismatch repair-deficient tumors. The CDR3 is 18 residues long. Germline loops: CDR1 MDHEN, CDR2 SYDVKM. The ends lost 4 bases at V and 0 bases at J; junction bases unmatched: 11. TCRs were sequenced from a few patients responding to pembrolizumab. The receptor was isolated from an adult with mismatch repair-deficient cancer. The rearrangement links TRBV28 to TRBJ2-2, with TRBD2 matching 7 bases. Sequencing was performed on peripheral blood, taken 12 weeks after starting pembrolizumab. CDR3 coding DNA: TGTGCCAGCAGTTCATTAGCGGGCCCAATCGCGAACACCGGGGAGCTGTTTTTT. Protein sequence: CASSSLAGPIANTGELFF.